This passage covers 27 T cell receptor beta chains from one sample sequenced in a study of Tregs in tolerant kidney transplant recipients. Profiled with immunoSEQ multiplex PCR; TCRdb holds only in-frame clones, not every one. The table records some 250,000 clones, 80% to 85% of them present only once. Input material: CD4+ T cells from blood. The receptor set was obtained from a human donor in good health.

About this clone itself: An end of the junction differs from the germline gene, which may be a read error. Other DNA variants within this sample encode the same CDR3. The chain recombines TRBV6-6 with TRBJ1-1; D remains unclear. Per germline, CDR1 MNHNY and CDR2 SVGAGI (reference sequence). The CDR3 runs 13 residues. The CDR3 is CASRLQKNTEAFF. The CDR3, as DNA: TGTGCCAGCAGATTACAGAAAAACACTGAAGCTTTCTTC.

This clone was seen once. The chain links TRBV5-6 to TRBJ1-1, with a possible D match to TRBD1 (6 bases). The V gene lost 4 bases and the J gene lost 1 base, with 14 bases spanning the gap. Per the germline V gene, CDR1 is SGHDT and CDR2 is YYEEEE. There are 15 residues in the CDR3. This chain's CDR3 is CASSPPAGQNTEAFF. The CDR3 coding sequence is TGTGCCAGCAGCCCCCCGGCGGGACAGAACACTGAAGCTTTCTTT.

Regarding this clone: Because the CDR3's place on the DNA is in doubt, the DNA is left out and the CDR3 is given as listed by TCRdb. The CDR3 protein is CASSLFLSLGNTGELFF. This rearrangement joins TRBV7-6 to TRBJ2-2; the table's D call of TRBD2 was not tested on the DNA. Per germline, CDR1 SGHVS and CDR2 FNYEAQ. The CDR3 is 17 amino acids in total, end residues counted.

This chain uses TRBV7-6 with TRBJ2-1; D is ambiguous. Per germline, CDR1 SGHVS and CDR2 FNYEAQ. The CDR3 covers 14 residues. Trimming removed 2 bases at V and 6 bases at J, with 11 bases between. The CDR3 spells CASSLRPVGNEQFF. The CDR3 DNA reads TGTGCCAGCAGCTTACGCCCGGTGGGCAATGAGCAGTTCTTC.

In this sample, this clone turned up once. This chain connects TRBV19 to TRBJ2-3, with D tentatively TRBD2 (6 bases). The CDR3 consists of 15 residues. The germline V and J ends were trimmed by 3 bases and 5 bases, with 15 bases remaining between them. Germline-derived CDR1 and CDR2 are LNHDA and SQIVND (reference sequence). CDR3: CASSMGSVAVDTQYF. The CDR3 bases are TGTGCCAGTAGTATGGGTTCTGTAGCGGTAGATACGCAGTATTTT. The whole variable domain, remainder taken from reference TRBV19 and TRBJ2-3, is DGGITQSPKYLFRKEGQNVTLSCEQNLNHDAMYWYRQDPGQGLRLIYYSQIVNDFQKGDIAEGYSVSREKKESFPLTVTSAQKNPTAFYLCASSMGSVAVDTQYFGPGTRLTVL.

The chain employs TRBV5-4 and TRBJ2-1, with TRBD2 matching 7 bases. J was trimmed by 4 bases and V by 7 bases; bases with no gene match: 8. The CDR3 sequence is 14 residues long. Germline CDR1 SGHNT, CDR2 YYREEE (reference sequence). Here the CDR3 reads CASGRGLPYNEQFF. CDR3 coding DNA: TGTGCCAGCGGAAGGGGACTACCGTACAATGAGCAGTTCTTC.

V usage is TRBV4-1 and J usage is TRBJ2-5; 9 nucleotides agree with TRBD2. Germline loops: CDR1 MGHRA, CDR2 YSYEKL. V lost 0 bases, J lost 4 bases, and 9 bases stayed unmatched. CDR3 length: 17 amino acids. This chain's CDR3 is CASSQEDVLAGRETQYF. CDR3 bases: TGCGCCAGCAGCCAAGAAGACGTCCTAGCGGGAAGAGAGACCCAGTACTTC.

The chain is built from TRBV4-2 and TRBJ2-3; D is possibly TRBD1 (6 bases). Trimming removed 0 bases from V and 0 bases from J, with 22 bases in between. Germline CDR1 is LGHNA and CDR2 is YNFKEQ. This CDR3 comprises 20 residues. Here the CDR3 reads CASSQDSGTWTAPSTDTQYF. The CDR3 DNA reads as TGTGCCAGCAGCCAAGATTCGGGGACCTGGACAGCCCCTAGCACAGATACGCAGTATTTT.

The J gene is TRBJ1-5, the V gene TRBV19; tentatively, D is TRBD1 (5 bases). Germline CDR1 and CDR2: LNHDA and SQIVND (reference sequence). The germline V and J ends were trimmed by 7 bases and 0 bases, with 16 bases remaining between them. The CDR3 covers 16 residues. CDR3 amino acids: CASIGQGGYSNQPQHF. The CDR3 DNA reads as TGTGCCAGTATAGGGCAGGGTGGCTATAGCAATCAGCCCCAGCATTTT.

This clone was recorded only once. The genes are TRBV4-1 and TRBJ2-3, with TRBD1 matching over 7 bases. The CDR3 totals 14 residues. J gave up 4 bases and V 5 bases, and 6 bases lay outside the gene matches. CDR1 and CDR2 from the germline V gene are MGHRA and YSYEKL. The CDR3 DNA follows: TGCGCCAGCAGCAGAGGCCAGGGGGCAGATACGCAGTATTTT. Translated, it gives CASSRGQGADTQYF.

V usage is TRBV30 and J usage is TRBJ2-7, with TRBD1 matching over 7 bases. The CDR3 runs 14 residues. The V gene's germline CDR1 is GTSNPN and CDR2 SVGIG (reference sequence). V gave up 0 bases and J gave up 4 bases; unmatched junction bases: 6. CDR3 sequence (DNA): TGTGCCTGGAGTGTAATGGGACAGACTTACGAGCAGTACTTC. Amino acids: CAWSVMGQTYEQYF.

CDR3 residues: CASSPGLAVTYEQYF. CDR3 in DNA: TGCGCCAGCAGCCCGGGACTAGCGGTCACCTACGAGCAGTACTTC. This chain links TRBV5-1 with TRBJ2-7; 11 nucleotides align to TRBD2. The CDR3 length is 15 residues. The J segment lost 2 bases and the V segment lost 4 bases, leaving 5 bases of the junction unmatched. Germline values: CDR1 SGHRS, CDR2 YFSETQ. Based on the CDR3 plus reference TRBV5-1 and TRBJ2-7, the full variable domain is KAGVTQTPRYLIKTRGQQVTLSCSPISGHRSVSWYQQTPGQGLQFLFEYFSETQRNKGNFPGRFSGRQFSNSRSEMNVSTLELGDSALYLCASSPGLAVTYEQYFGPGTRLTVT.

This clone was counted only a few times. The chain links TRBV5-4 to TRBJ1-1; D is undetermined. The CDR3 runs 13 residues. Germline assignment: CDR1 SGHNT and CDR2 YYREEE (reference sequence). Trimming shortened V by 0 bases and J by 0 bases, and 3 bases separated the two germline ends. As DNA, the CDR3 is TGTGCCAGCAGCTTGGGAGTGAACACTGAAGCTTTCTTT. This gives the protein CASSLGVNTEAFF.

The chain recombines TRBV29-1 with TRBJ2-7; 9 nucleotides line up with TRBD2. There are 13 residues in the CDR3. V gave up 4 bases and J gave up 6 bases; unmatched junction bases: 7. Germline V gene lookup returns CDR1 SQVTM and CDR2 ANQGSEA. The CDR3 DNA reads TGCAGCGTTGGAGCGGGAGGTGGTGTCGAGCAGTACTTC. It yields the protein CSVGAGGGVEQYF.

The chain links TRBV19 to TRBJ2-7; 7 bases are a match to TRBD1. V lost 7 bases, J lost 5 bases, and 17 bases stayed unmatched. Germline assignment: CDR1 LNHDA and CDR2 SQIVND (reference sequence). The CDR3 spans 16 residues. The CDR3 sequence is CASTPNSGTVLHEQYF. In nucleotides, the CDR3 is TGTGCCAGTACTCCCAACTCCGGGACAGTGCTCCACGAGCAGTACTTC.

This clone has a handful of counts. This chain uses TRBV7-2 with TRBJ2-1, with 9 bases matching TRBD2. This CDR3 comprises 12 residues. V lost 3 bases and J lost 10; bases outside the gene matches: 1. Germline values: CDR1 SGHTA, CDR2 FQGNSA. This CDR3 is CASSFLAGEQFF. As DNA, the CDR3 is TGTGCCAGCAGCTTCCTAGCGGGAGAGCAGTTCTTC.

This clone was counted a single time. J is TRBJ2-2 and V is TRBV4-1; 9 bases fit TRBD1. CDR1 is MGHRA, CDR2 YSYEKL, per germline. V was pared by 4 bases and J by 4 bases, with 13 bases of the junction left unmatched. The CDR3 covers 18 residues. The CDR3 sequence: CASSRSVYRGRGTGELFF. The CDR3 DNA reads TGCGCCAGCAGCCGGTCAGTGTACAGGGGGCGCGGCACCGGGGAGCTGTTTTTT.

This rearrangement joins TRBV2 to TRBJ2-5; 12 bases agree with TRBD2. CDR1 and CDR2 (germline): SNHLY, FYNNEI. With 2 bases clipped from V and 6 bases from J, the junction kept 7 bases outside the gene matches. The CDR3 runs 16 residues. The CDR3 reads CASSEWASGGAKTQYF. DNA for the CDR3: TGTGCCAGCAGTGAATGGGCTAGCGGGGGGGCGAAGACCCAGTACTTC.

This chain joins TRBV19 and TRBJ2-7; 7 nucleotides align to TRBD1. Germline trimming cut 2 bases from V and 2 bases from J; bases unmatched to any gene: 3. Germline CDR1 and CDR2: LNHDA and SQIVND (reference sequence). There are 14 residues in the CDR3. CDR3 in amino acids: CASSITTGPYEQYF. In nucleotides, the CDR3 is TGTGCCAGTAGTATAACGACAGGGCCCTACGAGCAGTACTTC. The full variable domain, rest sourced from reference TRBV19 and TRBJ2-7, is DGGITQSPKYLFRKEGQNVTLSCEQNLNHDAMYWYRQDPGQGLRLIYYSQIVNDFQKGDIAEGYSVSREKKESFPLTVTSAQKNPTAFYLCASSITTGPYEQYFGPGTRLTVT.

CDR3 DNA: TGCGCCAGCAGCTCCGAGAGGGGCGAAATAGCCGGGGAGCTGTTTTTT. Its protein product is CASSSERGEIAGELFF. The rearrangement links TRBV5-1 to TRBJ2-2, with D perhaps matching TRBD1 or TRBD2 (5 bases each). Germline loops: CDR1 SGHRS, CDR2 YFSETQ. The CDR3 runs 16 residues. Trimming stripped 3 bases from V and 6 bases from J, with 18 bases between.

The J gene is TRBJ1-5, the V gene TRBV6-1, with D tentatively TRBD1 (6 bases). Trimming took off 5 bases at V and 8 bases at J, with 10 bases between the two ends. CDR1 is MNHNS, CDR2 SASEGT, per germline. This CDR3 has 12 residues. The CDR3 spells CASSPNREPQHF. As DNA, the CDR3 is TGTGCCAGCAGTCCTAACAGGGAGCCCCAGCATTTT.

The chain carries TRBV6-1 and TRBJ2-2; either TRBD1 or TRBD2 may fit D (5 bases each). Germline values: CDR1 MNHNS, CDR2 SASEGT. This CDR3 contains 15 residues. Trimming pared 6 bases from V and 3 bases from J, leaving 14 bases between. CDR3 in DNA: TGTGCCAGCAGAGATCCGGGACGGCACACCGGGGAGCTGTTTTTT. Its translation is CASRDPGRHTGELFF.

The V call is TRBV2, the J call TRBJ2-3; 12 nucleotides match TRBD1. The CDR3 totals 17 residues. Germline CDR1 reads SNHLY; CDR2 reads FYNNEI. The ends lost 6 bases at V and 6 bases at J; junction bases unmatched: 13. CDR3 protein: CASRMPGTGGAPDTQYF. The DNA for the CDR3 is TGTGCCAGCAGAATGCCCGGGACAGGGGGCGCCCCCGATACGCAGTATTTT. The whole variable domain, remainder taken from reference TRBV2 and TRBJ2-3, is EPEVTQTPSHQVTQMGQEVILRCVPISNHLYFYWYRQILGQKVEFLVSFYNNEISEKSEIFDDQFSVERPDGSNFTLKIRSTKLEDSAMYFCASRMPGTGGAPDTQYFGPGTRLTVL.

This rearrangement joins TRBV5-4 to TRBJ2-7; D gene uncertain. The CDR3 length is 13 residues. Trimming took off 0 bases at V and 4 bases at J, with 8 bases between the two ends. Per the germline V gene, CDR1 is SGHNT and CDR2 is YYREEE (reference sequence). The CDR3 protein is CASSLVVGYEQYF. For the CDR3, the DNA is TGTGCCAGCAGCTTGGTTGTCGGGTACGAGCAGTACTTC. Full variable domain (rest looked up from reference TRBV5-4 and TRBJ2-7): ETGVTQSPTHLIKTRGQQVTLRCSSQSGHNTVSWYQQALGQGPQFIFQYYREEENGRGNFPPRFSGLQFPNYSSELNVNALELDDSALYLCASSLVVGYEQYFGPGTRLTVT.

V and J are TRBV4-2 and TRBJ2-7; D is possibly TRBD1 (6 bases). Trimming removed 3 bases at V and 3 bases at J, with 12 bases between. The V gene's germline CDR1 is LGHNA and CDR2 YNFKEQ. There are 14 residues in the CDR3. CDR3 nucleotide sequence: TGTGCCAGCAGCCAGGGCACAGGGTACTACGAGCAGTACTTC. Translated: CASSQGTGYYEQYF.

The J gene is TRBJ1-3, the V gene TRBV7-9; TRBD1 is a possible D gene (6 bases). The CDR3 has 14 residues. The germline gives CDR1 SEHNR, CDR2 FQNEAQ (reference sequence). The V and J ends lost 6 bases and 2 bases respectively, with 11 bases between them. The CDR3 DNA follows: TGTGCCAGCAGAGTGGACAGAGCTGGAAACACCATATATTTT. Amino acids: CASRVDRAGNTIYF.

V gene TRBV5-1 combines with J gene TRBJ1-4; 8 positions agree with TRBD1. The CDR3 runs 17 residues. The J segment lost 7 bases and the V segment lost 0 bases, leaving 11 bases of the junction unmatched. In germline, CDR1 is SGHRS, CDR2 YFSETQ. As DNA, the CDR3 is TGCGCCAGCAGCTTGGGCCTAACAGGGGGAGGGACTGAAAAACTGTTTTTT. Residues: CASSLGLTGGGTEKLFF.